These 21 T cell receptor beta chains originate from one sample sequenced in a study of PD-1 blockade in mismatch repair-deficient tumors (dated by TCRdb to about 2017). Library construction relied on the immunoSEQ multiplex PCR assay. Entries here come from immuneACCESS through TCRdb and include only in-frame sequences with V and J called. Some clones fail to appear in such tables; in the studies checked, an unresolved V gene covers under half of the shortfall, and the cause of the remainder is unknown. The sample includes under 150,000 clones, with about 85% observed a single time. In total, the top ten clones hold approximately 12% of the sample. Source: peripheral blood, taken 44 weeks after starting pembrolizumab. All receptors derive from an adult with mismatch repair-deficient cancer.

The chain is built from TRBV4-2 and TRBJ2-7, with D possibly being TRBD2 (5 bases). This CDR3 region has 14 residues. CDR1 LGHNA and CDR2 YNFKEQ come from the germline V gene. Trimming left V 1 base short and J 6 bases short, with 13 bases between. Written as DNA, the CDR3 is TGTGCCAGCAGCCAAGGAGGGAACCCCCTCGAGCAGTACTTC. This gives the protein CASSQGGNPLEQYF.

A single count supports this clone. The rearrangement uses TRBV2 and TRBJ1-3; D not resolved. CDR1 SNHLY and CDR2 FYNNEI come from the germline V gene. The V end was cut by 3 bases, the J end by 0 bases, with 9 bases between. This CDR3 is 15 amino acids long. The CDR3 here is CASSERVSSGNTIYF. For the CDR3, the DNA is TGTGCCAGCAGTGAGAGGGTGAGCTCTGGAAACACCATATATTTT.

The gene calls are TRBV7-6 and TRBJ2-3; D remains ambiguous. This CDR3 is 15 amino acids long. Germline CDR1 is SGHVS and CDR2 is FNYEAQ. V was shortened by 5 bases and J by 0 bases, with 12 bases between the two germline ends. CDR3 loop: CASSPTRASTDTQYF. Written as DNA, the CDR3 is TGTGCCAGCAGCCCTACCCGGGCTAGCACAGATACGCAGTATTTT.

V is TRBV6-4 and J is TRBJ2-7; TRBD1 matches at 7 bases. The CDR3 contains 14 residues. J gave up 2 bases and V 10 bases, and 11 bases lay outside the gene matches. Germline values: CDR1 MRHNA, CDR2 SNTAGT. The CDR3: CAINRQGTTYEQYF. CDR3 coding DNA: TGTGCCATCAATAGACAGGGTACGACCTACGAGCAGTACTTC.

The chain combines TRBV4-1 with TRBJ2-7, with D perhaps matching TRBD1 (6 bases). CDR1 and CDR2 (germline): MGHRA, YSYEKL. This CDR3 region has 14 residues. The germline V and J ends were trimmed by 1 base and 1 base, with 8 bases remaining between them. The CDR3 spells CASSQGQVSYEQYF. CDR3 nucleotide sequence: TGCGCCAGCAGCCAAGGACAGGTATCCTACGAGCAGTACTTC.

The chain is built from TRBV5-1 and TRBJ1-4; no reliable D call. Looked up from germline, CDR1 is SGHRS and CDR2 is YFSETQ. The CDR3 runs to 14 residues. V was trimmed by 2 bases and J by 6 bases, leaving 11 bases between them. The CDR3 region is CASSFDGSYEKLFF. CDR3 nucleotides: TGCGCCAGCAGCTTTGATGGGTCCTATGAAAAACTGTTTTTT.

This chain links TRBV2 with TRBJ2-1; the match to TRBD1 covers 7 bases. J gave up 0 bases and V 6 bases, and 8 bases lay outside the gene matches. Germline lookup yields CDR1 SNHLY and CDR2 FYNNEI. CDR3 length: 16 residues. The CDR3 here is CASRGLGQSSYNEQFF. CDR3 coding DNA: TGTGCCAGCAGAGGCCTGGGACAGTCCTCCTACAATGAGCAGTTCTTC.

The CDR3 is CASSRWTSGLTETQYF. The CDR3 bases are TGTGCCAGTAGTAGGTGGACTAGCGGACTTACAGAGACCCAGTACTTC. The rearrangement links TRBV19 to TRBJ2-5; 10 positions match TRBD2. This CDR3 region has 16 residues. CDR1 and CDR2 from the germline V gene are LNHDA and SQIVND (reference sequence). With 4 bases clipped from V and 4 bases from J, the junction kept 9 bases outside the gene matches.

The chain carries TRBV5-1 and TRBJ2-3; 11 positions agree with TRBD2. CDR3 size: 16 residues. The V and J ends lost 4 bases and 2 bases, in that order; junction bases with no gene match: 6. Germline CDR1 SGHRS, CDR2 YFSETQ. The CDR3 bases are TGCGCCAGCAGCGAAGGGACTAGCGGCAACACAGATACGCAGTATTTT. Amino acid sequence: CASSEGTSGNTDTQYF.

The rearrangement uses TRBV6-5 and TRBJ2-1, with D maybe TRBD1 (5 bases). Germline V gene lookup returns CDR1 MNHEY and CDR2 SVGAGI. Trimming stripped 0 bases from V and 3 bases from J, with 12 bases between. CDR3 length: 16 residues. This CDR3 reads CASSYSRQGNYNEQFF. The CDR3 DNA sequence: TGTGCCAGCAGTTACTCGAGGCAGGGAAACTACAATGAGCAGTTCTTC.

This rearrangement joins TRBV10-3 to TRBJ2-1; tentatively, D is TRBD1 (6 bases). Germline values: CDR1 ENHRY, CDR2 SYGVKD. The CDR3 totals 15 residues. V was clipped by 0 bases and J by 11 bases, with 17 bases between them. CDR3 coding DNA: TGTGCCATCAGTGAGTCGACAATAGGGACAAGGAAGCAGTTCTTC. Translated: CAISESTIGTRKQFF.

This clone was observed once. V is TRBV9 and J is TRBJ2-2; D unclear. There are 16 residues in the CDR3. The V and J ends lost 0 bases and 3 bases respectively, with 12 bases between them. CDR1 and CDR2 from the germline V gene are SGDLS and YYNGEE. CDR3 sequence: CASSVVGAEYTGELFF. CDR3 nucleotides: TGTGCCAGCAGCGTAGTGGGCGCAGAATACACCGGGGAGCTGTTTTTT. Together with reference TRBV9 and TRBJ2-2, the CDR3 gives the full variable domain: DSGVTQTPKHLITATGQRVTLRCSPRSGDLSVYWYQQSLDQGLQFLIQYYNGEERAKGNILERFSAQQFPDLHSELNLSSLELGDSALYFCASSVVGAEYTGELFFGEGSRLTVL.

This clone was observed a single time. This chain connects TRBV27 to TRBJ2-7, with D possibly TRBD2 on 6 matching bases. Germline values: CDR1 MNHEY, CDR2 SMNVEV (reference sequence). V gave up 1 base and J gave up 2 bases, with 12 bases separating them. The CDR3 is 15 residues long. The CDR3 loop reads CASSLLGGIPYEQYF. The DNA of the CDR3 is TGTGCCAGCAGTTTATTGGGAGGAATTCCCTACGAGCAGTACTTC.

The chain couples TRBV11-2 to TRBJ2-7, with 10 nucleotides matching TRBD1. Trimming cost V 4 bases and J 2 bases; bases outside gene matches: 2. CDR3 length: 14 residues. CDR1 is SGHAT and CDR2 is FQNNGV in the germline V gene. CDR3 nucleotide sequence: TGTGCCAGCAGCTACGGGACAGGGGCCTACGAGCAGTACTTC. Residues: CASSYGTGAYEQYF.

The CDR3 region has the DNA TGTGCCAGCAGCTCCATAGGGACAGGCCACTACGAGCAGTACTTC. Translated, it gives CASSSIGTGHYEQYF. J is TRBJ2-7 and V is TRBV27; 8 bases align to TRBD1. This CDR3 has 15 amino acids. After removal of 6 bases from V and 3 bases from J, the junction contained 10 bases not matched to a gene. CDR1 and CDR2 from the germline V gene are MNHEY and SMNVEV (reference sequence).

The V and J genes are TRBV7-9 and TRBJ2-7, with D possibly matching TRBD1 (6 bases). V was clipped by 1 base and J by 2 bases, with 12 bases between them. The CDR3 is 15 residues long. Germline values: CDR1 SEHNR, CDR2 FQNEAQ (reference sequence). This CDR3 reads CASSLVGDITYEQYF. The CDR3 bases are TGTGCCAGCAGCTTAGTCGGGGACATAACCTACGAGCAGTACTTC.

The V and J genes are TRBV9 and TRBJ1-5; 7 bases are shared with TRBD1. CDR1 SGDLS and CDR2 YYNGEE come from the germline V gene. Losses at the gene ends were 3 bases for V and 5 bases for J; bases not matched to a gene: 5. The CDR3 sequence is 14 residues long. The CDR3 DNA follows: TGTGCCAGCAGCGAGGGGACAGTCGATCAGCCCCAGCATTTT. Amino acids: CASSEGTVDQPQHF.

The V call is TRBV5-8, the J call TRBJ2-7; no firm D call. CDR3 size: 13 residues. Per the germline V gene, CDR1 is SGHTS and CDR2 is YDEGEE. V gave up 1 base and J gave up 3 bases, with 8 bases separating them. In DNA form, the CDR3 reads TGTGCCAGCAGCTTGTACAGCGACTACGAGCAGTACTTC. Translation gives CASSLYSDYEQYF.

The V and J genes are TRBV6-6 and TRBJ2-7; 9 nucleotides match TRBD2. Germline V gene sequence: CDR1 MNHNY, CDR2 SVGAGI (reference sequence). With V trimmed by 3 bases and J by 4 bases, 7 bases remained unmatched. This CDR3 contains 15 residues. This chain's CDR3 is CASSYPSGNRYEQYF. The CDR3 DNA sequence: TGTGCCAGCAGTTATCCTAGCGGGAACAGGTACGAGCAGTACTTC.

This clone was found once. This chain uses TRBV4-1 with TRBJ2-7; D not certain. CDR1 and CDR2 (germline): MGHRA, YSYEKL. The CDR3 has 16 amino acids. Trimming took off 2 bases at V and 0 bases at J, with 14 bases between the two ends. The CDR3 here is CASSQLDAASSYEQYF. In DNA, the CDR3 is TGCGCCAGCAGCCAACTGGACGCGGCTAGCTCCTACGAGCAGTACTTC.

The chain couples TRBV21-1 to TRBJ2-1; the D call of TRBD2 is as the table states it, not checked on the DNA. TRBV21-1 corresponds to a pseudogene. This CDR3 has 16 residues. The CDR3, as DNA: TGTGCCAGCAGCAAAGATCGGCTAGCTGGATACAATGAGCAGTTCTTC. Its protein product is CASSKDRLAGYNEQFF.